The 15 T cell receptor beta chains in this list originate from one sample, sequenced in a study of blood T cell repertoires in COVID-19. Assay: immunoSEQ multiplex PCR; the TCRdb copy retains only in-frame clones and omits some. This sample yields under 200,000 clones, of which 80% are seen a single time; 3% to 3.5% belongs to the top ten. The sequenced sample was PBMCs or T cells enriched from blood (not recorded which). Receptors originate from a woman aged 55-69 years who had recovered from COVID-19.

The rearrangement links TRBV27 to TRBJ1-5; 9 bases map to TRBD1. Looked up from germline, CDR1 is MNHEY and CDR2 is SMNVEV (reference sequence). Trimming removed 0 bases from V and 7 bases from J; junction bases left unmatched: 10. The CDR3 consists of 17 residues. This chain's CDR3 is CASSLSAIGQGRQPQHF. CDR3 in DNA: TGTGCCAGCAGTTTATCCGCAATAGGACAGGGGCGCCAGCCCCAGCATTTT.

This clone has a single count. The chain links TRBV19 to TRBJ1-2; 7 bases align to TRBD1. The CDR3 runs 14 residues. Trimming cost V 5 bases and J 4 bases; bases outside gene matches: 7. Germline V gives CDR1 LNHDA, CDR2 SQIVND (reference sequence). The CDR3 DNA sequence: TGTGCCAGTAGTGACACCCGGGACAGCTATGGCTACACCTTC. It is translated as CASSDTRDSYGYTF.

This clone has a handful of counts. This chain uses TRBV27 with TRBJ1-2; D possibly corresponds to TRBD1 (5 bases). The CDR3 runs 13 residues. CDR1 and CDR2 (germline): MNHEY, SMNVEV (reference sequence). V was trimmed by 7 bases and J by 6 bases, leaving 15 bases between them. The CDR3 loop is CASKGGTWNGYTF. For the CDR3, the DNA is TGTGCCAGCAAGGGAGGGACCTGGAATGGCTACACCTTC.

The chain carries TRBV10-3 and TRBJ2-7; the match to TRBD2 covers 10 bases. There are 14 residues in the CDR3. V dropped 10 bases and J dropped 3; count of bases not matched to a gene: 9. CDR1 and CDR2 from the germline V gene are ENHRY and SYGVKD. CDR3: CATQTSGVFYEQYF. The CDR3 DNA reads TGTGCCACCCAAACTAGCGGGGTCTTCTACGAGCAGTACTTC.

The gene calls are TRBV9 and TRBJ2-3; 12 nucleotides align to TRBD2. CDR1 and CDR2 (germline): SGDLS, YYNGEE. Losses at the gene ends were 2 bases for V and 6 bases for J; bases not matched to a gene: 1. This CDR3 comprises 14 residues. The CDR3 region is CASSVGLAGDTQYF. CDR3 nucleotide sequence: TGTGCCAGCAGCGTGGGACTAGCGGGCGATACGCAGTATTTT.

The V and J genes are TRBV21-1 and TRBJ2-2; the table's D call TRBD2 went unverified against the DNA. TRBV21-1 counts as a pseudogene. CDR3 length: 15 amino acids. Written as DNA, the CDR3 is TGTGCCAGCAGCGCATCTAGCGGGAACACCGGGGAGCTGTTTTTT. This codes for CASSASSGNTGELFF.

This clone turned up a few times. The chain recombines TRBV6-4 with TRBJ2-3; possible D gene TRBD2, 7 bases. CDR3 length: 14 amino acids. Trimming removed 6 bases at V and 5 bases at J, with 15 bases between. Germline CDR1 and CDR2: MRHNA and SNTAGT. This CDR3 reads CASSYREGLDTQYF. The CDR3 nucleotides are TGTGCCAGCAGCTACAGGGAGGGATTAGATACGCAGTATTTT.

This clone was counted between two and nine times. This sequence joins TRBV19 and TRBJ2-6, with TRBD1 matching over 7 bases. Germline assignment: CDR1 LNHDA and CDR2 SQIVND (reference sequence). The ends lost 7 bases at V and 3 bases at J; junction bases unmatched: 6. The CDR3 extends over 15 amino acids. The CDR3 sequence is CASTKGGNGANVLTF. The CDR3, as DNA: TGTGCCAGTACCAAAGGGGGCAATGGGGCCAACGTCCTGACTTTC. Combining the CDR3 with reference TRBV19 and TRBJ2-6 gives the whole variable domain DGGITQSPKYLFRKEGQNVTLSCEQNLNHDAMYWYRQDPGQGLRLIYYSQIVNDFQKGDIAEGYSVSREKKESFPLTVTSAQKNPTAFYLCASTKGGNGANVLTFGAGSRLTVL.

The chain joins TRBV21-1 to TRBJ2-3; TRBD2 was called by the table and not checked on the DNA. TRBV21-1 is assigned pseudogene status. CDR3 length equals 18 residues. The CDR3: CASSKEIGLAGSTDTQYF. The CDR3 DNA is TGTGCCAGCAGTAAGGAGATCGGACTAGCGGGTAGCACAGATACGCAGTATTTT.

This CDR3 reads CASSAGTGASYEQYF. CDR3 DNA: TGCGCCAGCAGCGCCGGGACAGGTGCCTCCTACGAGCAGTACTTC. This chain links TRBV5-1 with TRBJ2-7, with 8 nucleotides matching TRBD1. The germline CDR1 and CDR2 sequences are SGHRS and YFSETQ. The CDR3 contains 15 residues. V shed 4 bases, J shed 0 bases, and the junction held 6 bases outside the gene matches.

The chain carries TRBV6-5 and TRBJ2-7; D not resolved. CDR3 length: 16 amino acids. V lost 0 bases to trimming and J lost 0 bases, with 12 bases between them. Looked up from germline, CDR1 is MNHEY and CDR2 is SVGAGI. CDR3 nucleotides: TGTGCCAGCAGTTACTCTAACCCCGACTTCTCCTACGAGCAGTACTTC. This encodes CASSYSNPDFSYEQYF.

This chain links TRBV7-3 with TRBJ2-5; 9 bases align to TRBD2. V gave up 0 bases and J gave up 4 bases; unmatched junction bases: 3. The CDR3 totals 15 residues. Germline assignment: CDR1 SGHTA and CDR2 FQGTGA. CDR3 nucleotides: TGTGCCAGCAGCTTAACCAGCGGGGGGCTAGAGACCCAGTACTTC. Amino acid sequence: CASSLTSGGLETQYF.

This clone was recorded once. This chain connects TRBV12-5 to TRBJ2-6; 9 bases align to TRBD1. The CDR3 spans 18 residues. Germline CDR1 reads LGHNT; CDR2 reads FRNRAP. With V trimmed by 6 bases and J by 0 bases, 9 bases remained unmatched. CDR3 region: CASGQRTGESSGANVLTF. As DNA, the CDR3 is TGTGCTAGTGGCCAACGGACAGGGGAGAGCTCTGGGGCCAACGTCCTGACTTTC.

The chain joins TRBV19 to TRBJ1-5; possibly TRBD1 for D (5 bases). CDR3 length: 14 amino acids. Germline values: CDR1 LNHDA, CDR2 SQIVND (reference sequence). V gave up 5 bases and J gave up 6 bases, with 14 bases separating them. CDR3 residues: CASSVSGPSQPQHF. CDR3 coding DNA: TGTGCCAGTAGTGTATCAGGGCCGAGTCAGCCCCAGCATTTT.

The genes are TRBV11-2 and TRBJ2-1; 8 bases agree with TRBD2. The CDR3 totals 14 residues. Germline assignment: CDR1 SGHAT and CDR2 FQNNGV. V lost 1 base, J lost 7 bases, and 3 bases stayed unmatched. CDR3 in DNA: TGTGCCAGCAGCTTAGTTACGGGGGGGAATGAGCAGTTCTTC. It translates to CASSLVTGGNEQFF.